The 21 T cell receptor beta chains in this list originate from one sample, sequenced in a study of shared clonotypes between healthy human individuals. The method was immunoSEQ multiplex PCR; TCRdb's version includes in-frame clones alone and lacks a portion of them. The profile shows approximately 720,000 clones, about 91% of them singletons. Terminally differentiated effector memory CD45RA+ cells were left out of the naive CD8 fraction, which was CD45RO-negative and positively selected for CCR7. The specimen was naive CD8+ T cells sorted from blood. These receptors all stem from a man between 25 and 39 years old in good health.

The genes are TRBV4-3 and TRBJ1-4; D is ambiguous. From germline, CDR1 is LGHNA and CDR2 YSLEER. The CDR3 covers 15 residues. Trimming stripped 0 bases from V and 4 bases from J, with 9 bases between. CDR3 sequence reads: CASSQDLRSNEKLFF. For the CDR3, the DNA is TGCGCCAGCAGCCAAGATTTACGGAGTAATGAAAAACTGTTTTTT.

In DNA, the CDR3 is TGTGCCAGTAAAACCACGCAGAATAGCAATCAGCCCCAGCATTTT. Translated: CASKTTQNSNQPQHF. The chain has TRBV19 and TRBJ1-5; no clear D gene. Germline values: CDR1 LNHDA, CDR2 SQIVND (reference sequence). The V end lost 7 bases, the J end lost 0 bases, and 13 bases lay between the germline ends. The CDR3 is 15 amino acids.

J is TRBJ1-5 and V is TRBV4-3, with D possibly TRBD1 on 6 matching bases. V was clipped by 0 bases and J by 5 bases, with 11 bases between them. Germline CDR1 is LGHNA and CDR2 is YSLEER. This CDR3 contains 15 residues. CDR3 region: CASSQDRGADQPQHF. The DNA for the CDR3 is TGCGCCAGCAGCCAAGACAGGGGCGCGGATCAGCCCCAGCATTTT.

This chain connects TRBV27 to TRBJ2-5; D possibly matches TRBD1 or TRBD2 (5 bases each). V shed 6 bases and J shed 3 bases, with 14 bases lying between them. Germline CDR1 reads MNHEY; CDR2 reads SMNVEV (reference sequence). The CDR3 loop spans 14 amino acids. The DNA of the CDR3 is TGTGCCAGCAGCAACCTTGGGACCAAAGAGACCCAGTACTTC. This encodes CASSNLGTKETQYF.

The rearrangement joins TRBV28 to TRBJ1-1; D is undetermined. V lost 2 bases, J lost 0 bases, and 19 bases lay in between. Germline values: CDR1 MDHEN, CDR2 SYDVKM. The CDR3 is made up of 18 amino acids. The CDR3 loop is CASSLRSGMVHLNTEAFF. The CDR3 DNA follows: TGTGCCAGCAGTTTAAGGTCCGGTATGGTACACCTGAACACTGAAGCTTTCTTT.

V and J are TRBV2 and TRBJ1-2, with D hard to call. The CDR3 runs 16 residues. Germline values: CDR1 SNHLY, CDR2 FYNNEI. V lost 2 bases to trimming and J lost 2 bases, with 15 bases between them. The CDR3 sequence: CASSERETEANYGYTF. DNA for the CDR3: TGTGCCAGCAGTGAAAGGGAGACGGAGGCCAACTATGGCTACACCTTC.

The chain links TRBV12-5 to TRBJ1-3; D not certain. There are 13 residues in the CDR3. V gave up 4 bases and J gave up 14 bases, with 18 bases separating them. Germline-derived CDR1 and CDR2 are LGHNT and FRNRAP. The CDR3, as DNA: TGTGCTAGTGGTTCCGAGGGATCCGGTACCTTATATTTT. Protein sequence: CASGSEGSGTLYF.

The chain has TRBV21-1 and TRBJ2-1; no check of the table's D call, TRBD2, against the DNA was made. TRBV21-1 is listed as a pseudogene. This CDR3 has 18 residues. The DNA for the CDR3 is TGTGCCAGCGTACCCATGGGTTATAGCGGGAGCCTCCACAATGAGCAGTTCTTC. Protein product: CASVPMGYSGSLHNEQFF.

The chain links TRBV27 to TRBJ1-5, with D possibly being TRBD1 (5 bases). This CDR3 spans 12 amino acids. V lost 11 bases and J lost 3, with 11 bases in between. Germline V gene data show CDR1 as MNHEY and CDR2 as SMNVEV (reference sequence). CDR3 region: CASGDFNQPQHF. CDR3 nucleotide sequence: TGTGCCTCGGGGGATTTCAATCAGCCCCAGCATTTT.

This chain joins TRBV2 and TRBJ2-1, with TRBD2 matching 7 bases. V shed 11 bases and J 7 bases; nucleotides not matched to a gene: 14. From germline, CDR1 is SNHLY and CDR2 FYNNEI. The CDR3 extends over 14 amino acids. The CDR3 nucleotides read TGTGCCCCTAAGGCGGGAGAAGTGAGTAATGAGCAGTTCTTC. Protein product: CAPKAGEVSNEQFF.

V usage is TRBV7-9 and J usage is TRBJ1-2; maybe TRBD1 (5 bases). V gave up 4 bases and J gave up 2 bases, with 17 bases separating them. The CDR3 length is 16 residues. Germline V lookup: CDR1 SEHNR, CDR2 FQNEAQ (reference sequence). This CDR3 reads CASSSGLGTANYGYTF. DNA of the CDR3: TGTGCCAGCAGCTCGGGCCTCGGGACCGCGAACTATGGCTACACCTTC. The whole variable domain, filled in from reference TRBV7-9 and TRBJ1-2, reads DTGVSQNPRHKITKRGQNVTFRCDPISEHNRLYWYRQTLGQGPEFLTYFQNEAQLEKSRLLSDRFSAERPKGSFSTLEIQRTEQGDSAMYLCASSSGLGTANYGYTFGSGTRLTVV.

The CDR3 DNA reads TGTGCCAGCAGTTCAGGGACAGGAAACACCATATATTTT. It is translated as CASSSGTGNTIYF. The V and J genes are TRBV27 and TRBJ1-3; perhaps TRBD1 as D (6 bases). Per germline, CDR1 MNHEY and CDR2 SMNVEV (reference sequence). Trimming stripped 4 bases from V and 4 bases from J, with 8 bases between. The CDR3 runs 13 residues.

This clone was detected a few times. The DNA for the CDR3 is TGTGCCAGTAGTCCTGGTTACATAAACACTGAAGCTTTCTTT. Encoded protein: CASSPGYINTEAFF. The V call is TRBV19, the J call TRBJ1-1; D unclear. Germline V gene sequence: CDR1 LNHDA, CDR2 SQIVND (reference sequence). V lost 5 bases and J lost 2, with 12 bases in between. This CDR3 contains 14 residues.

The chain recombines TRBV28 with TRBJ1-2, with D uncertain. This CDR3 is built from 12 residues. The germline V gene encodes CDR1 MDHEN and CDR2 SYDVKM. Trimming left V 6 bases short and J 7 bases short, with 12 bases between. The DNA for the CDR3 is TGTGCCAGCAGCCCCCAACCGGGTGGCTACACCTTC. Its protein product is CASSPQPGGYTF.

The CDR3 spells CASSELGNTYEQYF. CDR3 nucleotide sequence: TGTGCCAGCAGTGAATTGGGCAACACCTACGAGCAGTACTTC. This chain links TRBV6-1 with TRBJ2-7, with no clear D. The ends were cut back, 2 bases at V and 2 bases at J, with 10 bases in the middle. Germline CDR1 and CDR2: MNHNS and SASEGT. The CDR3 extends over 14 amino acids.

This clone was observed a single time. Distinct nucleotide sequences in the sample also encode this CDR3. The chain combines TRBV18 with TRBJ2-3, with D hard to call. Trimming cost V 3 bases and J 3 bases, with 7 bases left between them. From germline, CDR1 is KGHSH and CDR2 LQKENI. This CDR3 is 13 amino acids long. The CDR3 spells CASSPTATDTQYF. The CDR3 DNA reads as TGTGCCAGCTCACCGACCGCTACAGATACGCAGTATTTT.

The chain employs TRBV28 and TRBJ2-1, with TRBD2 as a possible D gene (6 bases). The CDR3 has 14 residues. V was clipped by 8 bases and J by 7 bases, with 18 bases between them. The germline V gene encodes CDR1 MDHEN and CDR2 SYDVKM. CDR3: CASGVAGTGNEQFF. DNA of the CDR3: TGTGCCAGCGGAGTTGCCGGGACTGGGAATGAGCAGTTCTTC.

The chain recombines TRBV6-9 with TRBJ2-1; D not certain. V was cut by 8 bases and J by 8 bases, with 7 bases left in between. This CDR3 region has 10 residues. Germline loops: CDR1 MNHGY, CDR2 SVAAGI. For the CDR3, the DNA is TGTGCCAGCCACGGAGATGAGCAGTTCTTC. As protein: CASHGDEQFF.

The genes are TRBV7-8 and TRBJ2-7, with TRBD2 matching 7 bases. Germline V gene data show CDR1 as SGHVS and CDR2 as FQNEAQ. Losses at the gene ends were 4 bases for V and 3 bases for J; bases not matched to a gene: 9. This CDR3 has 15 residues. The CDR3: CASSYSPAGDYEQYF. The CDR3 nucleotides are TGTGCCAGCAGCTACTCCCCGGCGGGAGACTACGAGCAGTACTTC.

Comments on this clone: The identical CDR3 is also encoded by other nucleotide sequences in the sample. The V gene is TRBV18, the J gene TRBJ2-3; no clear D. Trimming stripped 0 bases from V and 0 bases from J, with 4 bases between. Germline V gene sequence: CDR1 KGHSH, CDR2 LQKENI. This CDR3 is built from 14 residues. The CDR3 DNA follows: TGTGCCAGCTCACCACCGACTAGCACAGATACGCAGTATTTT. It codes for CASSPPTSTDTQYF. Drawing the rest from reference TRBV18 and TRBJ2-3, the complete variable domain is NAGVMQNPRHLVRRRGQEARLRCSPMKGHSHVYWYRQLPEEGLKFMVYLQKENIIDESGMPKERFSAEFPKEGPSILRIQQVVRGDSAAYFCASSPPTSTDTQYFGPGTRLTVL.

This chain links TRBV25-1 with TRBJ2-1; 9 bases line up with TRBD2. This CDR3 is built from 16 residues. V gave up 3 bases and J gave up 4 bases; unmatched junction bases: 7. Germline V gives CDR1 MGHDK, CDR2 SYGVNS. CDR3 residues: CASSDSAGGSYNEQFF. The CDR3 nucleotides are TGTGCCAGCAGTGATTCAGCGGGAGGTTCGTACAATGAGCAGTTCTTC. Full variable domain (rest looked up from reference TRBV25-1 and TRBJ2-1): EADIYQTPRYLVIGTGKKITLECSQTMGHDKMYWYQQDPGMELHLIHYSYGVNSTEKGDLSSESTVSRIRTEHFPLTLESARPSHTSQYLCASSDSAGGSYNEQFFGPGTRLTVL.